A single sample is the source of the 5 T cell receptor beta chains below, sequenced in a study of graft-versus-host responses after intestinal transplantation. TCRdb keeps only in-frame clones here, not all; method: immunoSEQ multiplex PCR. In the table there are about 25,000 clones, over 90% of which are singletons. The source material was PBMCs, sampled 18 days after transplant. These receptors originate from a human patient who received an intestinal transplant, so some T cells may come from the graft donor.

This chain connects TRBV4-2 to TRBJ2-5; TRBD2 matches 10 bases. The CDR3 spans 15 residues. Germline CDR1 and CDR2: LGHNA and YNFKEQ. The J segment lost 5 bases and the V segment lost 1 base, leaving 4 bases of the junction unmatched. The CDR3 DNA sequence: TGTGCCAGCAGCCAAGGTGCTAGCGGGGGTGAGACCCAGTACTTC. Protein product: CASSQGASGGETQYF.

CDR3 residues: CASSNGGFYEQYF. CDR3 DNA: TGTGCCAGCAGCAATGGTGGCTTCTACGAGCAGTACTTC. The chain couples TRBV7-9 to TRBJ2-7; D gene unclear. Germline V gene sequence: CDR1 SEHNR, CDR2 FQNEAQ (reference sequence). Trimming pared 5 bases from V and 3 bases from J, leaving 11 bases between. The CDR3 extends over 13 amino acids. Variable domain in full (rest from reference TRBV7-9 and TRBJ2-7): DTGVSQNPRHKITKRGQNVTFRCDPISEHNRLYWYRQTLGQGPEFLTYFQNEAQLEKSRLLSDRFSAERPKGSFSTLEIQRTEQGDSAMYLCASSNGGFYEQYFGPGTRLTVT.

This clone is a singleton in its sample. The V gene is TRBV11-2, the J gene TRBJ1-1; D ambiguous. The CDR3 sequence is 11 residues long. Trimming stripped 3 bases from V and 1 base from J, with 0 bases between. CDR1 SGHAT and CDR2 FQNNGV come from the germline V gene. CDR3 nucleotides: TGTGCCAGCAGCTTGAACACTGAAGCTTTCTTT. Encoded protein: CASSLNTEAFF.

The CDR3 coding sequence is TGTGCCAGCTCACCAGGATGGGACAGAGCGTTCTTC. This gives the protein CASSPGWDRAFF. The genes are TRBV18 and TRBJ2-1, with 7 nucleotides matching TRBD1. The CDR3 has 12 residues. V lost 2 bases and J lost 15; bases outside the gene matches: 7. Germline values: CDR1 KGHSH, CDR2 LQKENI.

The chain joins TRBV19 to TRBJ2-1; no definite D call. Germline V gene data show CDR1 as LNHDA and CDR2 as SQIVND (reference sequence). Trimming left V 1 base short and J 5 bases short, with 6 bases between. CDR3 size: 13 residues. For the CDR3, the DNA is TGTGCCAGTAGTATAGTAAAGGACAATGAGCAGTTCTTC. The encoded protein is CASSIVKDNEQFF.